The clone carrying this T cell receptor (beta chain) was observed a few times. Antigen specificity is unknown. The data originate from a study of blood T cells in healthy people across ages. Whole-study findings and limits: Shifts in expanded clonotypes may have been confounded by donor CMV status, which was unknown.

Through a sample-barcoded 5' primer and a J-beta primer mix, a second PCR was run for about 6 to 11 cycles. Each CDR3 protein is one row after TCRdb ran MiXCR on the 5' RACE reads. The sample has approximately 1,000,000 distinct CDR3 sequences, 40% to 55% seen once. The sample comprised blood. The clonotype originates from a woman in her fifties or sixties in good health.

This CDR3 reads CSVESREGLGNEQFF. In DNA, the CDR3 is TGCAGCGTTGAGTCTCGAGAGGGCCTGGGCAATGAGCAGTTCTTC. V and J are TRBV29-1 and TRBJ2-1; a possible D gene is TRBD2 (5 bases). The germline gives CDR1 SQVTM, CDR2 ANQGSEA. The CDR3 spans 15 residues. V was clipped by 3 bases and J by 6 bases, with 18 bases between them.